One and the same sample provided the 20 T cell receptor beta chains below, sequenced in a study of technical replicates of blood from a few donors. Profiled with immunoSEQ multiplex PCR; TCRdb holds only in-frame clones, not every one. The repertoire includes roughly 67,000 clones, roughly 98% of them detected once, and around 0.16% sits in the top ten. Sequencing used T cells isolated from PBMCs. The receptors come from a human donor in good health.

A few counts support this clone. The chain joins TRBV9 to TRBJ2-7; TRBD2 agrees at 16 bases. Losses at the gene ends were 4 bases for V and 1 base for J; bases not matched to a gene: 11. This CDR3 spans 19 amino acids. Looked up from germline, CDR1 is SGDLS and CDR2 is YYNGEE. The CDR3 loop is CASSPRSGLAGGPSYEQYF. In DNA form, the CDR3 reads TGTGCCAGCAGCCCTAGGTCGGGACTAGCGGGAGGGCCATCCTACGAGCAGTACTTC.

V and J are TRBV4-1 and TRBJ2-1; TRBD1 aligns across 7 bases. The CDR3 extends over 14 amino acids. With 4 bases clipped from V and 6 bases from J, the junction kept 6 bases outside the gene matches. Germline V gene sequence: CDR1 MGHRA, CDR2 YSYEKL. The CDR3 is CASSPGTALNEQFF. The CDR3 DNA reads TGCGCCAGCAGCCCAGGGACAGCTCTCAATGAGCAGTTCTTC.

V is TRBV29-1 and J is TRBJ2-4; D gene uncertain. The CDR3 loop spans 10 amino acids. Germline lookup yields CDR1 SQVTM and CDR2 ANQGSEA. Trimming stripped 4 bases from V and 9 bases from J, with 7 bases between. The CDR3 loop is CSVGSSIQYF. In nucleotides, the CDR3 is TGCAGCGTTGGGAGTAGCATTCAGTACTTC.

The rearrangement uses TRBV5-5 and TRBJ2-7, with D tentatively TRBD1 (6 bases). Germline lookup yields CDR1 SGHKS and CDR2 YYEKEE (reference sequence). The CDR3 has 13 amino acids. V dropped 2 bases and J dropped 4 bases, with 10 bases sitting between them. The CDR3 protein is CASSFRDTYEQYF. The CDR3 region has the DNA TGTGCCAGCAGCTTCCGGGACACATACGAGCAGTACTTC.

This chain connects TRBV10-3 to TRBJ1-1; 9 bases align to TRBD1. CDR1 ENHRY and CDR2 SYGVKD come from the germline V gene. The length of the CDR3 is 13 residues. After removal of 6 bases from V and 1 base from J, the junction contained 0 bases not matched to a gene. The CDR3 protein is CAIRDRGNTEAFF. As DNA, the CDR3 is TGTGCCATCAGGGACAGGGGGAACACTGAAGCTTTCTTT.

The chain recombines TRBV7-9 with TRBJ2-5; D is possibly TRBD2 (5 bases). Germline V gives CDR1 SEHNR, CDR2 FQNEAQ (reference sequence). V lost 1 base, J lost 1 base, and 7 bases lay in between. The CDR3 covers 14 residues. This CDR3 is CASSLGAVQETQYF. The CDR3 bases are TGTGCCAGCAGCTTAGGAGCGGTCCAAGAGACCCAGTACTTC.

This chain links TRBV27 with TRBJ1-2; TRBD1 matches 8 bases. The ends lost 4 bases at V and 2 bases at J; junction bases unmatched: 9. Germline-derived CDR1 and CDR2 are MNHEY and SMNVEV (reference sequence). This CDR3 contains 16 residues. CDR3 sequence (DNA): TGTGCCAGCAGTTCCCCTCTCAGGGGGCCGAACTATGGCTACACCTTC. Translated, it gives CASSSPLRGPNYGYTF.

J is TRBJ2-7 and V is TRBV2; TRBD1 matches at 7 bases. Germline loops: CDR1 SNHLY, CDR2 FYNNEI. The J segment lost 3 bases and the V segment lost 6 bases, leaving 5 bases of the junction unmatched. This CDR3 comprises 13 residues. CDR3 sequence: CASSEQGNYEQYF. In nucleotides, the CDR3 is TGTGCCAGCAGCGAACAGGGGAACTACGAGCAGTACTTC.

This chain links TRBV5-1 with TRBJ2-5; D is undetermined. The V and J ends lost 0 bases and 5 bases respectively, with 14 bases between them. Per germline, CDR1 SGHRS and CDR2 YFSETQ. The CDR3 contains 15 residues. This CDR3 reads CASSLAGSSGETQYF. Here the CDR3 DNA reads TGCGCCAGCAGCTTGGCCGGGTCCTCCGGCGAGACCCAGTACTTC.

This rearrangement joins TRBV6-1 to TRBJ1-1; D possibly corresponds to TRBD1 (6 bases). Deletions cut 2 bases from V and 5 bases from J, with 9 bases between. The CDR3 runs 13 residues. Germline-derived CDR1 and CDR2 are MNHNS and SASEGT. The CDR3 sequence: CASSEKGGTEAFF. Here the CDR3 DNA reads TGTGCCAGCAGTGAAAAGGGGGGGACTGAAGCTTTCTTT.

The rearrangement links TRBV2 to TRBJ2-7, with 8 bases that match TRBD1. J lost 2 bases, V lost 6 bases, and 12 bases had no gene match. CDR1 is SNHLY, CDR2 FYNNEI, per germline. The length of the CDR3 is 16 residues. The CDR3 spells CASRFREGQAAYEQYF. The CDR3 DNA sequence: TGTGCCAGCAGGTTCCGAGAGGGACAGGCAGCCTACGAGCAGTACTTC.

This clone has only one observation. V usage is TRBV2 and J usage is TRBJ2-3; 9 bases agree with TRBD2. The CDR3 is 18 residues long. Germline CDR1 is SNHLY and CDR2 is FYNNEI. V lost 1 base, J lost 0 bases, and 8 bases stayed unmatched. Here the CDR3 reads CASSEVLAGTSSTDTQYF. For the CDR3, the DNA is TGTGCCAGCAGTGAAGTGCTAGCGGGAACAAGTAGCACAGATACGCAGTATTTT.

The V gene is TRBV10-3, the J gene TRBJ2-2; 9 bases align to TRBD1. V lost 6 bases and J lost 1; bases outside the gene matches: 3. The CDR3 spans 15 residues. The germline CDR1 and CDR2 sequences are ENHRY and SYGVKD. The CDR3 reads CAIREDRGNTGELFF. In nucleotides, the CDR3 is TGTGCCATCAGGGAGGACAGGGGGAACACCGGGGAGCTGTTTTTT.

V gene TRBV29-1 combines with J gene TRBJ1-4; possibly TRBD1 for D (6 bases). The V and J ends lost 1 base and 3 bases respectively, with 9 bases between them. CDR3 length equals 14 residues. Germline V CDR1 and CDR2: SQVTM, ANQGSEA. CDR3 DNA: TGCAGCGTTGAAGGGGACAAGTCTAATGAAAAACTGTTTTTT. Amino acids: CSVEGDKSNEKLFF.

CDR3 loop: CSVTGISGANVLTF. The CDR3 region has the DNA TGCAGCGTAACAGGGATATCTGGGGCCAACGTCCTGACTTTC. V is TRBV29-1 and J is TRBJ2-6, with D perhaps matching TRBD1 (6 bases). The CDR3 runs 14 residues. The ends were cut back, 6 bases at V and 1 base at J, with 10 bases in the middle. Per germline, CDR1 SQVTM and CDR2 ANQGSEA.

This rearrangement joins TRBV7-6 to TRBJ2-3; no reliable D call. Looked up from germline, CDR1 is SGHVS and CDR2 is FNYEAQ. V lost 1 base, J lost 2 bases, and 7 bases lay in between. There are 14 residues in the CDR3. CDR3 coding DNA: TGTGCCAGCAGCTTAGGGGCTACCACAGATACGCAGTATTTT. Translated, it gives CASSLGATTDTQYF.

CDR3 in DNA: TGTGCCAGCAGCTCCCAGGGACAAAACTACAATGAGCAGTTCTTC. Protein sequence: CASSSQGQNYNEQFF. The chain recombines TRBV7-3 with TRBJ2-1; a weak D match, TRBD1 (6 bases). The germline V gene encodes CDR1 SGHTA and CDR2 FQGTGA. The CDR3 totals 15 residues. V lost 4 bases and J 3 bases, leaving 13 bases between the germline ends.

The V and J genes are TRBV6-5 and TRBJ2-1, with D uncertain. In germline, CDR1 is MNHEY, CDR2 SVGAGI. V was clipped by 2 bases and J by 8 bases, with 7 bases between them. The CDR3 has 12 amino acids. The CDR3, as DNA: TGTGCCAGCAGTTACGGGCGTCATGAGCAGTTCTTC. The encoded protein is CASSYGRHEQFF.

V is TRBV6-5 and J is TRBJ2-1; a possible D gene is TRBD2 (7 bases). Trimming removed 8 bases from V and 4 bases from J, with 18 bases in between. There are 15 residues in the CDR3. CDR1 is MNHEY and CDR2 is SVGAGI in the germline V gene. CDR3 nucleotide sequence: TGTGCCAGCCGCTCGGGACGGGGGGCTTACAATGAGCAGTTCTTC. Protein product: CASRSGRGAYNEQFF.

The chain carries TRBV1 and TRBJ2-5; the tabulated D call, TRBD2, remains unverified against the DNA. TRBV1 is designated a pseudogene. There are 18 residues in the CDR3. CDR3 DNA: TGCACCAGCAGCCAAGATTGCTGGCAAGGAGCGGGCCAAGAGACCCAGTACTTC. This translates into CTSSQDCWQGAGQETQYF.